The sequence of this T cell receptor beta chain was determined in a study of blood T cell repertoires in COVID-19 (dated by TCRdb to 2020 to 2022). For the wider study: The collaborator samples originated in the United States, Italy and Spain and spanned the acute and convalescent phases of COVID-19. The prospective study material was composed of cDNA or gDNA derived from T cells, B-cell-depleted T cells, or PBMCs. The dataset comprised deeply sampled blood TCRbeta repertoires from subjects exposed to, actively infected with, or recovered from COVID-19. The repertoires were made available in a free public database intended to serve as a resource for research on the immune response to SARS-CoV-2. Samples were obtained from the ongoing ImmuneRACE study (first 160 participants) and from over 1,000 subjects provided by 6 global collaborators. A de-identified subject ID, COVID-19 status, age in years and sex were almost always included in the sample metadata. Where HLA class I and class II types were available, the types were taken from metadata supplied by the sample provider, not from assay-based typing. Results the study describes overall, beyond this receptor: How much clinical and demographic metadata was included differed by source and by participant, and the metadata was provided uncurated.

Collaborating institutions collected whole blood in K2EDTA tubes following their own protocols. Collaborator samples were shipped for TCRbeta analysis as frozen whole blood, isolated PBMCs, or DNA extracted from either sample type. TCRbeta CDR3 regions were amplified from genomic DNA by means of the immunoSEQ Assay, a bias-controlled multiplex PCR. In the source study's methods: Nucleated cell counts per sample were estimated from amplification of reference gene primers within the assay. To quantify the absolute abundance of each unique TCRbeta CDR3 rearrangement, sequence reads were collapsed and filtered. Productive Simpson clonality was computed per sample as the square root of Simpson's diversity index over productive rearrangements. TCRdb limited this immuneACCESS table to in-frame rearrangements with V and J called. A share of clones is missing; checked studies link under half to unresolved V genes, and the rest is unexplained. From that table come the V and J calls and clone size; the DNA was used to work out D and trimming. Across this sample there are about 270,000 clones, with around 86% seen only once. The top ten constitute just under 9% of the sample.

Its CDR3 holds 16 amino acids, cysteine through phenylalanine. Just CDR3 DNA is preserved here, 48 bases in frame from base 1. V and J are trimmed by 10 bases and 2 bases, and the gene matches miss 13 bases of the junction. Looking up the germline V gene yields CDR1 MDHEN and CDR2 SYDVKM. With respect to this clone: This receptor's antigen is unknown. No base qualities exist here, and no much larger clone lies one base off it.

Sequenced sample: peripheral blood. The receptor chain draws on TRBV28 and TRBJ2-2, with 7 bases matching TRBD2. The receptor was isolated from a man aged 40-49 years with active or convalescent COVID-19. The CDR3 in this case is CATTLRGGVNTGELFF. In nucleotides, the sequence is TGTGCCACCACCCTCCGGGGAGGGGTTAACACCGGGGAGCTGTTTTTT.